The clone carrying this T cell receptor (beta chain) was counted many times. Antigen: not known. Diagnostic assessment was based on clinical symptoms, serum thyroxine and TRAb, thyroid ultrasound and orbital computed tomography. RNA transcripts yielded amplified TCR beta CDR3 regions. The TCR CDR3 was amplified in a first-round RT-PCR using the HTBI primer set. Via MiXCR, TCRdb re-called the multiplex PCR reads, giving one row per CDR3 protein. Of 350,000 to 400,000 distinct CDR3 sequences in the sample, approximately 15% are singletons; the top ten hold 11%. The sample originates from a study of T cells in Graves' hyperthyroidism and ophthalmopathy. As for the study in general: The blood sample was taken at first diagnosis, before treatment began.

Per germline, CDR1 MGHRA and CDR2 YSYEKL. The CDR3 covers 15 residues. The ends were cut back, 3 bases at V and 5 bases at J, with 16 bases in the middle. General study findings and limits: The model foresaw ophthalmopathy a median approximately 6.1 months prior to onset. The majority of expanded thyroid clonotypes above 0.001 also appeared in blood.

Specimen: blood. The V gene is TRBV4-1, the J gene TRBJ1-1, with D unclear. The clonotype was recovered from a woman aged 55-70 years with Graves' hyperthyroidism. CDR3 coding DNA: TGCGCCAGCAGCCAGAGATCGGGCGCTGAGACTGAAGCTTTCTTT. Translating gives CASSQRSGAETEAFF.